The 25 T cell receptor beta chains in this list originate from one sample, sequenced in a study of T cell responses to AZD1222 COVID-19 vaccine. Libraries were prepared by immunoSEQ multiplex PCR; TCRdb keeps only in-frame clonotypes and omits some of them. The repertoire holds over 85,000 clones, with around nine tenths as singletons. Material: peripheral blood, obtained on day 0 of AZD1222 vaccination. The receptors originated from an adult in good health.

J is TRBJ1-1 and V is TRBV6-5; D is uncertain. V lost 7 bases and J lost 4, with 19 bases in between. The germline gives CDR1 MNHEY, CDR2 SVGAGI. The CDR3 totals 15 residues. CDR3 region: CASTPTKGSGTEAFF. As DNA, the CDR3 is TGTGCCAGCACCCCCACGAAAGGGTCGGGCACTGAAGCTTTCTTT.

This chain links TRBV18 with TRBJ1-2; no firm D call. From germline, CDR1 is KGHSH and CDR2 LQKENI. Trimming left V 3 bases short and J 2 bases short, with 10 bases between. This CDR3 is 14 amino acids long. The CDR3 is CASSPSTGNYGYTF. In nucleotides, the CDR3 is TGTGCCAGCTCACCCTCAACTGGGAACTATGGCTACACCTTC. Looking up the rest from reference TRBV18 and TRBJ1-2 gives the full variable domain: NAGVMQNPRHLVRRRGQEARLRCSPMKGHSHVYWYRQLPEEGLKFMVYLQKENIIDESGMPKERFSAEFPKEGPSILRIQQVVRGDSAAYFCASSPSTGNYGYTFGSGTRLTVV.

The chain combines TRBV19 with TRBJ1-3; D is unresolved. CDR3 length equals 16 residues. The germline gives CDR1 LNHDA, CDR2 SQIVND (reference sequence). V was pared by 0 bases and J by 0 bases, with 9 bases between. The CDR3 sequence: CASSIEPYSSGNTIYF. In DNA, the CDR3 is TGTGCCAGTAGTATAGAACCGTACAGCTCTGGAAACACCATATATTTT.

The genes are TRBV7-3 and TRBJ1-4; 8 positions match TRBD1. CDR3 size: 15 residues. The junction had 3 bases not matched to a gene; V was cut back by 4 bases and J by 2 bases. Germline values: CDR1 SGHTA, CDR2 FQGTGA. The CDR3 reads CASSSRQGTNEKLFF. The CDR3, as DNA: TGTGCCAGCAGCTCTCGACAGGGGACTAATGAAAAACTGTTTTTT.

V usage is TRBV28 and J usage is TRBJ2-5; a possible D gene is TRBD2 (6 bases). V was clipped by 5 bases and J by 1 base, with 14 bases between them. From germline, CDR1 is MDHEN and CDR2 SYDVKM. This CDR3 region has 15 residues. The CDR3 DNA sequence: TGTGCCAGCAGTCCTCTGAAGCGGGCCCAAGAGACCCAGTACTTC. This translates into CASSPLKRAQETQYF.

The rearrangement joins TRBV5-1 to TRBJ2-3, with 7 bases lining up with TRBD1. V gave up 0 bases and J gave up 4 bases; unmatched junction bases: 5. This CDR3 contains 15 residues. Germline values: CDR1 SGHRS, CDR2 YFSETQ. In DNA form, the CDR3 reads TGCGCCAGCAGCTTGGGGCAGGGGGTGGCAGATACGCAGTATTTT. Amino acid sequence: CASSLGQGVADTQYF.

The chain couples TRBV5-1 to TRBJ1-6, with D possibly TRBD1 on 5 matching bases. V gave up 4 bases and J gave up 6 bases, with 8 bases separating them. The CDR3 runs to 13 residues. CDR1 is SGHRS, CDR2 YFSETQ, per germline. The CDR3: CASSRDFNSPLHF. CDR3 bases: TGCGCCAGCAGCCGGGACTTTAATTCACCCCTCCACTTT. The full variable domain, its missing parts supplied by reference TRBV5-1 and TRBJ1-6, is KAGVTQTPRYLIKTRGQQVTLSCSPISGHRSVSWYQQTPGQGLQFLFEYFSETQRNKGNFPGRFSGRQFSNSRSEMNVSTLELGDSALYLCASSRDFNSPLHFGNGTRLTVT.

The rearrangement uses TRBV2 and TRBJ2-6; TRBD2 might be the D (6 bases). Trimming cost V 6 bases and J 3 bases, with 15 bases left between them. The CDR3 is made up of 16 amino acids. Germline V gene sequence: CDR1 SNHLY, CDR2 FYNNEI. Here the CDR3 DNA reads TGTGCCAGCAGGGCGGGAACGGCGTTTGGGGCCAACGTCCTGACTTTC. Translated: CASRAGTAFGANVLTF.

V usage is TRBV5-5 and J usage is TRBJ1-5, with D hard to call. CDR1 is SGHKS, CDR2 YYEKEE, per germline (reference sequence). Trimming removed 4 bases at V and 0 bases at J, with 5 bases between. The CDR3 runs 13 residues. CDR3: CASSLDSNQPQHF. The CDR3, as DNA: TGTGCCAGCAGCCTGGATAGCAATCAGCCCCAGCATTTT. Drawing the rest from reference TRBV5-5 and TRBJ1-5, the complete variable domain is DAGVTQSPTHLIKTRGQQVTLRCSPISGHKSVSWYQQVLGQGPQFIFQYYEKEERGRGNFPDRFSARQFPNYSSELNVNALLLGDSALYLCASSLDSNQPQHFGDGTRLSIL.

The J gene is TRBJ1-5, the V gene TRBV6-2 or TRBV6-3; the D gene is possibly TRBD1 (6 bases). The CDR3 is made up of 16 amino acids. With 5 bases removed from V and 5 bases from J, the gap between germline ends came to 19 bases. CDR1 and CDR2 from the germline V gene are MNHEY and SVGEGT. CDR3 bases: TGTGCCAGCAGTCGAAATCCAGGGGCTCTGGATCAGCCCCAGCATTTT. Translation gives CASSRNPGALDQPQHF.

The chain has TRBV21-1 and TRBJ1-6; TRBD1 is the table's D call, not checked against the DNA. TRBV21-1 is a pseudogene locus. CDR3 length equals 13 residues. Written as DNA, the CDR3 is TGTGCCAGACAGGTTTTGAGTGTTTCACCCCTCCACTTT. It yields the protein CARQVLSVSPLHF.

The rearrangement links TRBV2 to TRBJ2-1; D remains ambiguous. Germline CDR1 reads SNHLY; CDR2 reads FYNNEI. V dropped 8 bases and J dropped 7 bases, with 15 bases sitting between them. The CDR3 is made up of 13 amino acids. This chain's CDR3 is CASRHHPRNEQFF. CDR3 bases: TGTGCCAGCCGACACCACCCGCGGAATGAGCAGTTCTTC.

The chain links TRBV27 to TRBJ2-2; TRBD2 matches at 8 bases. CDR3 size: 15 residues. CDR1 MNHEY and CDR2 SMNVEV come from the germline V gene (reference sequence). Unmatched junction bases numbered 7, after V lost 5 bases and J lost 5 bases. DNA of the CDR3: TGTGCCAGCAGTCCGAGACTAGCGATTACCGGGGAGCTGTTTTTT. This sequence encodes CASSPRLAITGELFF.

DNA of the CDR3: TGTGCCAGCAGTAGGAATTTCGCAGGGGGCTACACCTTC. Amino acids: CASSRNFAGGYTF. This chain links TRBV6-4 with TRBJ1-2; tentative D call: TRBD1 (5 bases). The germline CDR1 and CDR2 sequences are MRHNA and SNTAGT. With 5 bases removed from V and 8 bases from J, the gap between germline ends came to 15 bases. This CDR3 has 13 residues.

The chain employs TRBV11-1 and TRBJ1-3; 7 bases line up with TRBD1. J was trimmed by 4 bases and V by 5 bases; bases with no gene match: 11. This CDR3 contains 16 residues. Germline V lookup: CDR1 SGHAT, CDR2 FQDESV (reference sequence). The CDR3: CASSLTGGQAGNTIYF. In DNA form, the CDR3 reads TGTGCCAGCAGCCTAACCGGCGGACAGGCAGGAAACACCATATATTTT. Variable domain in full (rest from reference TRBV11-1 and TRBJ1-3): EAEVAQSPRYKITEKSQAVAFWCDPISGHATLYWYRQILGQGPELLVQFQDESVVDDSQLPKDRFSAERLKGVDSTLKIQPAELGDSAMYLCASSLTGGQAGNTIYFGEGSWLTVV.

This rearrangement joins TRBV5-3 to TRBJ2-7, with 11 bases identical to TRBD2. TRBV5-3 is known as an ORF, though its function is uncertain. After removal of 0 bases from V and 0 bases from J, the junction contained 8 bases not matched to a gene. The CDR3 is made up of 18 amino acids. In DNA form, the CDR3 reads TGTGCCAGAAGCTTGGTACCTAGCGGGGGGATCGTCTCCTACGAGCAGTACTTC. Translating it yields CARSLVPSGGIVSYEQYF.

V and J are TRBV7-9 and TRBJ1-2; a weak D match, TRBD1 (5 bases). V dropped 8 bases and J dropped 5 bases, with 18 bases sitting between them. Germline V CDR1 and CDR2: SEHNR, FQNEAQ (reference sequence). The CDR3 extends over 14 amino acids. CDR3 in amino acids: CASALGAGVYGYTF. DNA of the CDR3: TGTGCCAGCGCCCTCGGGGCGGGGGTTTATGGCTACACCTTC.

The V gene is TRBV9, the J gene TRBJ2-1, with D possibly TRBD2 on 6 matching bases. The CDR3 contains 13 residues. Germline V gene data show CDR1 as SGDLS and CDR2 as YYNGEE. V lost 3 bases and J 4 bases, leaving 8 bases between the germline ends. This CDR3 reads CASSEEGYNEQFF. The CDR3 region has the DNA TGTGCCAGCAGCGAGGAGGGGTACAATGAGCAGTTCTTC.

This sequence joins TRBV6-5 and TRBJ2-1; 10 nucleotides agree with TRBD2. V lost 5 bases to trimming and J lost 6 bases; unmatched junction nucleotides: 4. Germline loops: CDR1 MNHEY, CDR2 SVGAGI. The CDR3 has 14 amino acids. CDR3 coding DNA: TGTGCCAGCAGTCCTACTAGCGGGATCAATGAGCAGTTCTTC. It translates to CASSPTSGINEQFF.

The gene calls are TRBV5-1 and TRBJ2-2; D is ambiguous. CDR1 and CDR2 (germline): SGHRS, YFSETQ. The CDR3 runs to 12 residues. V was clipped by 5 bases and J by 1 base, with 3 bases between them. DNA of the CDR3: TGCGCCAGCAGGCAGAACACCGGGGAGCTGTTTTTT. Translating gives CASRQNTGELFF.

The genes are TRBV6-5 and TRBJ2-3, with 7 bases that match TRBD2. Germline V gene data show CDR1 as MNHEY and CDR2 as SVGAGI. With 10 bases clipped from V and 6 bases from J, the junction kept 13 bases outside the gene matches. This CDR3 is built from 14 residues. The CDR3 bases are TGTGCCACCGGATACGGGACTAACAGGGATACGCAGTATTTT. This sequence encodes CATGYGTNRDTQYF.

This chain joins TRBV7-2 and TRBJ2-4; the D is unclear. The germline V gene has CDR1 SGHTA and CDR2 FQGNSA. Trimming pared 5 bases from V and 8 bases from J, leaving 19 bases between. The CDR3 is 15 residues long. As DNA, the CDR3 is TGTGCCAGCAGCGCAACCCCCGTGGGGATAGACATTCAGTACTTC. It codes for CASSATPVGIDIQYF.

V and J are TRBV19 and TRBJ2-3, with 11 bases lining up with TRBD2. The J segment lost 0 bases and the V segment lost 4 bases, leaving 3 bases of the junction unmatched. Germline V gene lookup returns CDR1 LNHDA and CDR2 SQIVND (reference sequence). CDR3 size: 16 residues. CDR3 coding DNA: TGTGCCAGTAGTAGGACTAGCGGGTCTAGCACAGATACGCAGTATTTT. Protein: CASSRTSGSSTDTQYF.

The CDR3 bases are TGTGCCTGGAGTGTACACGTTCCTAATGAAAAACTGTTTTTT. As protein: CAWSVHVPNEKLFF. The rearrangement links TRBV30 to TRBJ1-4; D is unresolved. V was pared by 0 bases and J by 3 bases, with 8 bases between. Germline CDR1 GTSNPN, CDR2 SVGIG (reference sequence). CDR3 size: 14 residues.

The chain employs TRBV15 and TRBJ2-2; D not certain. The CDR3 is 17 amino acids. V shed 1 base and J shed 4 bases, with 16 bases lying between them. The V gene's germline CDR1 is LNHNV and CDR2 YYDKDF (reference sequence). The CDR3 DNA reads TGTGCCACCAGCAGAGGGCTTTCTAGAATGAGCACCGGGGAGCTGTTTTTT. Its protein is CATSRGLSRMSTGELFF.